These 22 T cell receptor beta chains came from one sample sequenced in a study of OX40 agonist ivuxolimab in advanced cancers. TCRdb keeps only in-frame clones here, not all; method: immunoSEQ multiplex PCR. The repertoire holds tens of thousands of clones, with 75% to 90% as singletons. This material consisted of CD4+ or CD8+ T cells sorted from blood, taken in a trial of the OX40 agonist ivuxolimab. The receptors here all came from an adult with an advanced solid tumor such as melanoma, head and neck, liver or kidney cancer.

V and J are TRBV6-5 and TRBJ2-7; D gene ambiguous. The CDR3 sequence is 12 residues long. Germline V gene sequence: CDR1 MNHEY, CDR2 SVGAGI. V lost 5 bases, J lost 7 bases, and 12 bases lay in between. In DNA form, the CDR3 reads TGTGCCAGCAGTCCGTCCGCTCGAGAGCAGTACTTC. Translating gives CASSPSAREQYF.

The CDR3 reads CASSQDRGKAGLDYNEQFF. As DNA, the CDR3 is TGCGCCAGCAGCCAAGATCGAGGGAAAGCGGGATTGGACTACAATGAGCAGTTCTTC. V usage is TRBV4-3 and J usage is TRBJ2-1, with 7 nucleotides matching TRBD2. Germline CDR1 reads LGHNA; CDR2 reads YSLEER. The J segment lost 3 bases and the V segment lost 0 bases, leaving 14 bases of the junction unmatched. This CDR3 is built from 19 residues.

This clone occurred once. J is TRBJ2-5 and V is TRBV7-2; D gene uncertain. Trimming stripped 5 bases from V and 5 bases from J, with 9 bases between. The CDR3 consists of 12 residues. Per the germline V gene, CDR1 is SGHTA and CDR2 is FQGNSA. In DNA form, the CDR3 reads TGTGCCAGCAGCCCCGGGTTGGAGACCCAGTACTTC. This gives the protein CASSPGLETQYF.

This clone was picked up a small number of times. The J gene is TRBJ2-7, the V gene TRBV4-1, with 8 positions matching TRBD1. V was pared by 1 base and J by 0 bases, with 2 bases of the junction left unmatched. From germline, CDR1 is MGHRA and CDR2 YSYEKL. The CDR3 sequence is 15 residues long. The CDR3 DNA reads TGCGCCAGCAGCCAAGCCGGGACAGGCTCCTACGAGCAGTACTTC. Translated, it gives CASSQAGTGSYEQYF.

The chain carries TRBV9 and TRBJ1-5; D gene uncertain. V gave up 0 bases and J gave up 3 bases, with 4 bases separating them. This CDR3 is 13 amino acids long. From germline, CDR1 is SGDLS and CDR2 YYNGEE. CDR3: CASSVGSNQPQHF. CDR3 nucleotide sequence: TGTGCCAGCAGCGTAGGGTCCAATCAGCCCCAGCATTTT. Complete variable domain (other parts from reference TRBV9 and TRBJ1-5): DSGVTQTPKHLITATGQRVTLRCSPRSGDLSVYWYQQSLDQGLQFLIQYYNGEERAKGNILERFSAQQFPDLHSELNLSSLELGDSALYFCASSVGSNQPQHFGDGTRLSIL.

The CDR3 nucleotides read TGTGCCAGCAGTCAGGACAGCCTCTACGAGCAGTACTTC. Protein sequence: CASSQDSLYEQYF. The rearrangement links TRBV2 to TRBJ2-7; weak D call: TRBD1 (6 bases). Germline V lookup: CDR1 SNHLY, CDR2 FYNNEI. Trimming shortened V by 5 bases and J by 3 bases, and 11 bases separated the two germline ends. The CDR3 is 13 residues long.

This clone occurred a few times. The chain combines TRBV5-1 with TRBJ1-2; TRBD1 agrees at 10 bases. V shed 0 bases, J shed 4 bases, and the junction held 0 bases outside the gene matches. Germline V CDR1 and CDR2: SGHRS, YFSETQ. The length of the CDR3 is 14 residues. The CDR3 protein is CASSLGQGAYGYTF. As DNA, the CDR3 is TGCGCCAGCAGCTTGGGACAGGGGGCCTATGGCTACACCTTC.

V and J are TRBV5-1 and TRBJ2-1; the match to TRBD2 covers 10 bases. V dropped 1 base and J dropped 0; count of bases not matched to a gene: 16. Germline V CDR1 and CDR2: SGHRS, YFSETQ. The CDR3 loop spans 21 amino acids. The CDR3 sequence is CASSLWRFQREGQSSYNEQFF. The CDR3 DNA reads TGCGCCAGCAGCTTGTGGCGGTTCCAGCGGGAGGGTCAGAGCTCCTACAATGAGCAGTTCTTC.

The chain carries TRBV5-5 and TRBJ2-7; 12 positions agree with TRBD1. V lost 2 bases and J lost 2; bases outside the gene matches: 2. Germline CDR1 SGHKS, CDR2 YYEKEE (reference sequence). This CDR3 region has 15 residues. CDR3 loop: CASSFGTGGTYEQYF. The CDR3 region has the DNA TGTGCCAGCAGCTTTGGGACAGGGGGCACCTACGAGCAGTACTTC.

V and J are TRBV9 and TRBJ1-5; D unresolved. Deletions cut 0 bases from V and 0 bases from J, with 7 bases between. There are 15 residues in the CDR3. Germline V CDR1 and CDR2: SGDLS, YYNGEE. The CDR3: CASSVDGNSNQPQHF. Written as DNA, the CDR3 is TGTGCCAGCAGCGTAGATGGGAATAGCAATCAGCCCCAGCATTTT. Full variable domain (outside the CDR3, taken from reference TRBV9 and TRBJ1-5): DSGVTQTPKHLITATGQRVTLRCSPRSGDLSVYWYQQSLDQGLQFLIQYYNGEERAKGNILERFSAQQFPDLHSELNLSSLELGDSALYFCASSVDGNSNQPQHFGDGTRLSIL.

The chain carries TRBV7-2 and TRBJ2-5, with D perhaps given as TRBD1 or TRBD2 (5 bases each). The germline V gene encodes CDR1 SGHTA and CDR2 FQGNSA. The CDR3 extends over 13 amino acids. V lost 1 base to trimming and J lost 11 bases, with 14 bases between them. The CDR3 coding sequence is TGTGCCAGCAGCTTAGACGGTCTGGGGGAGCAGTACTTC. This sequence encodes CASSLDGLGEQYF.

The chain couples TRBV6-6 to TRBJ2-7; a possible D gene is TRBD2 (6 bases). The CDR3 is 14 amino acids. Germline CDR1 is MNHNY and CDR2 is SVGAGI (reference sequence). V gave up 2 bases and J gave up 1 base, with 9 bases separating them. The CDR3 reads CASSYQGGSYEQYF. The CDR3, as DNA: TGTGCCAGCAGTTACCAGGGAGGTTCCTACGAGCAGTACTTC.

The chain couples TRBV2 to TRBJ1-2, with D possibly matching TRBD1 (6 bases). V lost 3 bases and J 4 bases, leaving 12 bases between the germline ends. Per the germline V gene, CDR1 is SNHLY and CDR2 is FYNNEI. The CDR3 contains 14 residues. Written as DNA, the CDR3 is TGTGCCAGCAGTGATAAGGGGGATCTCTATGGCTACACCTTC. Translating gives CASSDKGDLYGYTF.

This clone came up a few times. The chain uses TRBV5-5 and TRBJ2-5; 7 bases are shared with TRBD1. After removal of 0 bases from V and 5 bases from J, the junction contained 7 bases not matched to a gene. This CDR3 region has 15 residues. Germline CDR1 and CDR2: SGHKS and YYEKEE (reference sequence). The CDR3 DNA reads TGTGCCAGCAGCTTGGGGACAGGCCTGGGGGAGACCCAGTACTTC. Protein: CASSLGTGLGETQYF.

The chain recombines TRBV2 with TRBJ1-4, with 10 bases lining up with TRBD1. CDR1 is SNHLY and CDR2 is FYNNEI in the germline V gene. Germline trimming cut 4 bases from V and 7 bases from J; bases unmatched to any gene: 3. The length of the CDR3 is 14 residues. Here the CDR3 DNA reads TGTGCCAGCAGTGGACAGGGGGCGAGTGAAAAACTGTTTTTT. It yields the protein CASSGQGASEKLFF.

The V and J genes are TRBV19 and TRBJ1-2; the D is unclear. Per germline, CDR1 LNHDA and CDR2 SQIVND (reference sequence). Trimming took 5 bases from V and 0 from J, leaving 13 bases between them. This CDR3 is built from 15 residues. The CDR3 DNA follows: TGTGCCAGTAGTGCGACCGGGTCAGCTAACTATGGCTACACCTTC. Encoded protein: CASSATGSANYGYTF. Complete variable domain (other parts from reference TRBV19 and TRBJ1-2): DGGITQSPKYLFRKEGQNVTLSCEQNLNHDAMYWYRQDPGQGLRLIYYSQIVNDFQKGDIAEGYSVSREKKESFPLTVTSAQKNPTAFYLCASSATGSANYGYTFGSGTRLTVV.

The J gene is TRBJ2-5, the V gene TRBV5-1; 7 positions match TRBD1. After removal of 3 bases from V and 3 bases from J, the junction contained 5 bases not matched to a gene. The CDR3 loop spans 14 amino acids. From germline, CDR1 is SGHRS and CDR2 YFSETQ. The CDR3 DNA is TGCGCCAGCAGCTGGACAGGACCGAAAGAGACCCAGTACTTC. This gives the protein CASSWTGPKETQYF.

The chain links TRBV7-2 to TRBJ1-2; 9 bases are a match to TRBD1. Trimming at V came to 4 bases and at J to 6 bases, leaving 6 bases not matched to a gene. The CDR3 is 14 amino acids. The germline CDR1 and CDR2 sequences are SGHTA and FQGNSA. The CDR3 spells CASSSPGQGHGYTF. The CDR3 DNA reads TGTGCCAGCAGCTCTCCGGGACAGGGCCATGGCTACACCTTC.

The J gene is TRBJ1-2, the V gene TRBV30; D is uncertain. This CDR3 has 12 amino acids. V dropped 4 bases and J dropped 7 bases, with 13 bases sitting between them. Germline V gene data show CDR1 as GTSNPN and CDR2 as SVGIG (reference sequence). The CDR3 loop is CAWKWGVGGYTF. The CDR3 DNA reads as TGTGCCTGGAAGTGGGGTGTTGGTGGCTACACCTTC.

The J gene is TRBJ2-1, the V gene TRBV19, with D unclear. Germline CDR1 LNHDA, CDR2 SQIVND (reference sequence). The CDR3 contains 14 residues. Trimming shortened V by 6 bases and J by 4 bases, and 13 bases separated the two germline ends. The CDR3 DNA reads TGTGCCAGTAGGAATCCGGCGGCTTACAATGAGCAGTTCTTC. Its translation is CASRNPAAYNEQFF.

The CDR3 DNA sequence: TGTGCCAGCAGCTTAAGCGGAGTCCACACAGATACGCAGTATTTT. Its translation is CASSLSGVHTDTQYF. This chain connects TRBV7-9 to TRBJ2-3; possible D gene TRBD2, 5 bases. V was cut by 2 bases and J by 2 bases, with 11 bases left in between. The CDR3 is 15 residues long. CDR1 and CDR2 from the germline V gene are SEHNR and FQNEAQ (reference sequence).

V gene TRBV19 combines with J gene TRBJ1-1; D not certain. CDR3 length: 14 residues. Germline-derived CDR1 and CDR2 are LNHDA and SQIVND (reference sequence). V lost 5 bases and J lost 2, with 12 bases in between. This CDR3 is CASSPLEGNTEAFF. CDR3 coding DNA: TGTGCCAGTAGTCCCTTGGAGGGTAACACTGAAGCTTTCTTT.